These 7 T cell receptor beta chains share one sample of origin, sequenced in a study of radiation and T cells in renal cell carcinoma (dated by TCRdb to 2019 to 2021). Per the publication, the time point label means: blood 2 weeks post-SBRT. What the treatment or condition label conveys for this sample: 15 Gy SBRT to primary tumor, nephrectomy 4 weeks later. To prepare the library, the immunoSEQ multiplex PCR assay was applied. TCRdb stores this immuneACCESS table with in-frame sequences only. Part of the clones is absent; in the studies checked, under half of the shortfall reflects unresolved V genes, and no reason is known for the rest. The table for this sample lists roughly 130,000 clones; more than 75% of them were counted only once. The ten largest clonotypes hold approximately 6% of the sample. Material: blood, obtained from a patient whose treatment included radiotherapy and nephrectomy. These receptors were obtained from a woman in her sixties or seventies with renal cell carcinoma.

The V call is TRBV19, the J call TRBJ1-3; the D is unclear. The CDR3 is made up of 15 amino acids. The germline V and J ends were trimmed by 8 bases and 4 bases, with 18 bases remaining between them. Germline V gives CDR1 LNHDA, CDR2 SQIVND (reference sequence). This chain's CDR3 is CASDRDSGGGNTIYF. In DNA, the CDR3 is TGTGCCAGTGATCGCGACTCCGGCGGGGGAAACACCATATATTTT.

The chain couples TRBV11-3 to TRBJ2-7; TRBD1 might be the D (6 bases). CDR1 SGHNT and CDR2 YENEEA come from the germline V gene. Trimming shortened V by 5 bases and J by 3 bases, and 17 bases separated the two germline ends. The CDR3 is 15 residues long. The DNA for the CDR3 is TGTGCCAGCAGCACCGCGTTACAGGGCTACTACGAGCAGTACTTC. Its protein product is CASSTALQGYYEQYF.

This clone was seen more than once but under ten times. This chain links TRBV7-2 with TRBJ2-5; perhaps TRBD1 as D (6 bases). The CDR3 consists of 15 residues. V lost 0 bases and J lost 5, with 13 bases in between. Germline loops: CDR1 SGHTA, CDR2 FQGNSA. CDR3 sequence reads: CASSLAVGQRETQYF. CDR3 in DNA: TGTGCCAGCAGCTTAGCGGTGGGACAAAGGGAGACCCAGTACTTC.

The chain is built from TRBV10-2 and TRBJ2-1; 13 bases agree with TRBD2. CDR3 length: 16 amino acids. Germline V lookup: CDR1 WSHSY, CDR2 SAAADI. Unmatched junction bases numbered 12, after V lost 6 bases and J lost 10 bases. CDR3 sequence reads: CASRRGLAGADIEQFF. CDR3 sequence (DNA): TGCGCCAGCAGGAGAGGACTAGCGGGGGCCGATATAGAGCAGTTCTTC.

V gene TRBV6-6 combines with J gene TRBJ2-7; TRBD1 matches at 9 bases. V dropped 6 bases and J dropped 3; count of bases not matched to a gene: 9. The CDR3 has 15 amino acids. Germline assignment: CDR1 MNHNY and CDR2 SVGAGI (reference sequence). CDR3 amino acids: CASRATGTGIYEQYF. The DNA for the CDR3 is TGTGCCAGCAGAGCCACCGGGACAGGGATCTACGAGCAGTACTTC.

The chain employs TRBV6-1 and TRBJ2-5; the D is unclear. Germline CDR1 MNHNS, CDR2 SASEGT. Trimming pared 5 bases from V and 3 bases from J, leaving 13 bases between. The CDR3 has 14 residues. The CDR3 bases are TGTGCCAGCAGTCGATTGGGTGCGAAAGAGACCCAGTACTTC. Residues: CASSRLGAKETQYF.

The chain has TRBV7-9 and TRBJ2-7; TRBD1 matches at 7 bases. This CDR3 has 14 amino acids. Germline V gene lookup returns CDR1 SEHNR and CDR2 FQNEAQ (reference sequence). Germline trimming cut 5 bases from V and 2 bases from J; bases unmatched to any gene: 6. The CDR3 DNA reads TGTGCCAGCAGCCCGCCGGGACAGCCCTACGAGCAGTACTTC. Encoded protein: CASSPPGQPYEQYF.